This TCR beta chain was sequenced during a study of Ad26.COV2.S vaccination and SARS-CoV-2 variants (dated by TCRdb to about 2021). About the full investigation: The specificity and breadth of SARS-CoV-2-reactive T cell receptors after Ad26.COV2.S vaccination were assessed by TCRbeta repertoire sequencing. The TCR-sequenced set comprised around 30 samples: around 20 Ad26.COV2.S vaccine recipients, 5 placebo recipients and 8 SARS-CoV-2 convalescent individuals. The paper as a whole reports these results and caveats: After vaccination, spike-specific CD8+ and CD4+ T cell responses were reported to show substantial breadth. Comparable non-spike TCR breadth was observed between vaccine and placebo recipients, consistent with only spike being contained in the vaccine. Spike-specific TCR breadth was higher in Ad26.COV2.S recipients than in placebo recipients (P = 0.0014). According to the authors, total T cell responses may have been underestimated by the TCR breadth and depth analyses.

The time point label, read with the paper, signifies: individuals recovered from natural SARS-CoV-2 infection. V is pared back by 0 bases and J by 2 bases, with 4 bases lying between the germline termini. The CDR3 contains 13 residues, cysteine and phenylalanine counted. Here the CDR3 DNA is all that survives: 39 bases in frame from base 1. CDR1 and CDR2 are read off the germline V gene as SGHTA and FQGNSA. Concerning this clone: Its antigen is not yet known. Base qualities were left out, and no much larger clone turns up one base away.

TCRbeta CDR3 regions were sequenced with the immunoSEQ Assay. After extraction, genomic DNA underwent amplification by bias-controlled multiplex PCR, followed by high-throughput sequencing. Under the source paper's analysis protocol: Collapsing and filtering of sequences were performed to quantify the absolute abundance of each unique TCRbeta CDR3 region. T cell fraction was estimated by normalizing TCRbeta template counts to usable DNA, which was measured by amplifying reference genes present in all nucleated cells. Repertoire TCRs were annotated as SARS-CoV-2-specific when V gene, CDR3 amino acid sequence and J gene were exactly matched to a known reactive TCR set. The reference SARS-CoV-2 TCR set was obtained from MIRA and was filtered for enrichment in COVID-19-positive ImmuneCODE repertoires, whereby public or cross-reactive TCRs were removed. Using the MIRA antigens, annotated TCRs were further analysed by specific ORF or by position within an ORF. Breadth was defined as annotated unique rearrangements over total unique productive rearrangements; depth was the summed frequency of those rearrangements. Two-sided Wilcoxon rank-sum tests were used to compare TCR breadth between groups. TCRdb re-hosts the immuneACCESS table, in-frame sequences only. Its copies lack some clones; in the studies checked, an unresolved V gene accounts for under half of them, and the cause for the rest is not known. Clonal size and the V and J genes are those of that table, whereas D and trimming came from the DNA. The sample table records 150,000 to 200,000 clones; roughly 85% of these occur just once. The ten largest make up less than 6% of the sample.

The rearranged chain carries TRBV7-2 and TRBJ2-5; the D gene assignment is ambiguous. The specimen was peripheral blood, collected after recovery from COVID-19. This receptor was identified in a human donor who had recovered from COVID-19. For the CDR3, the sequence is CASSLARQETQYF. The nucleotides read TGTGCCAGCAGCTTAGCGAGGCAAGAGACCCAGTACTTC.